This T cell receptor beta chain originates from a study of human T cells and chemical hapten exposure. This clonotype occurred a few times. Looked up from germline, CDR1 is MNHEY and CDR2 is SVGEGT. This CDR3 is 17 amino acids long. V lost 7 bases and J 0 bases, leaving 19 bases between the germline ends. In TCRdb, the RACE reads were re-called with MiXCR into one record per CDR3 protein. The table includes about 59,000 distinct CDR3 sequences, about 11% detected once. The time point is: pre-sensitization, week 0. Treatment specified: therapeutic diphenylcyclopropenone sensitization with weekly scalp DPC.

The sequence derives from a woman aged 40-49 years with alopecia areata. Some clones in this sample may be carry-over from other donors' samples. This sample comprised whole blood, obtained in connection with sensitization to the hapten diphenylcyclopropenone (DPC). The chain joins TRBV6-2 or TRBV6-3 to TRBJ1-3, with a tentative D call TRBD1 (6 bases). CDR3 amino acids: CASTSTGHGYSGNTIYF. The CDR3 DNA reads TGTGCCAGCACCTCAACGGGACACGGATACTCTGGAAACACCATATATTTT.